One and the same sample provided the 6 T cell receptor beta chains below, sequenced in a study of CD8 T cells in ankylosing spondylitis. Findings and limits, study-wide: Under 10 highly homologous variants formed a TCR beta motif that appeared characteristic of ankylosing spondylitis blood.

The antigens these receptors bind are not known. Via MiXCR, TCRdb re-called the 5' RACE reads, giving one row per CDR3 protein. The data contain around 480,000 distinct CDR3 sequences, roughly 18% of them singletons. What was sequenced was blood, either unsorted or a sorted T cell fraction (not recorded which). The receptors shown here come from a male donor with ankylosing spondylitis.

J is TRBJ2-3 and V is TRBV19; TRBD2 is a possible D gene (7 bases). The CDR3 runs 18 residues. Germline assignment: CDR1 LNHDA and CDR2 SQIVND (reference sequence). Deletions cut 1 base from V and 0 bases from J, with 17 bases between. The CDR3 nucleotides are TGTGCCAGTAGTATAGGAGGGGGGGCCGCATCTAGCACAGATACGCAGTATTTT. Encoded protein: CASSIGGGAASSTDTQYF. Drawing the rest from reference TRBV19 and TRBJ2-3, the complete variable domain is DGGITQSPKYLFRKEGQNVTLSCEQNLNHDAMYWYRQDPGQGLRLIYYSQIVNDFQKGDIAEGYSVSREKKESFPLTVTSAQKNPTAFYLCASSIGGGAASSTDTQYFGPGTRLTVL.

This chain uses TRBV20-1 with TRBJ2-7; TRBD2 agrees at 7 bases. Per germline, CDR1 DFQATT and CDR2 SNEGSKA (reference sequence). CDR3 length: 12 amino acids. Trimming removed 3 bases from V and 3 bases from J; junction bases left unmatched: 2. The CDR3 DNA is TGCAGTGCTAGCGGGGGGAACTACGAGCAGTACTTC. This sequence encodes CSASGGNYEQYF.

The chain recombines TRBV6-5 with TRBJ2-1; D call uncertain. The germline V gene has CDR1 MNHEY and CDR2 SVGAGI. V dropped 7 bases and J dropped 6 bases, with 7 bases sitting between them. CDR3 size: 11 residues. The CDR3 DNA follows: TGTGCCAGCACTGGTTCCAATGAGCAGTTCTTC. It codes for CASTGSNEQFF.

This clonotype turned up a few times. The DNA of the CDR3 is TGCAGTGCAACCCACCTCAAGGGACTGCCCTCTGGGGCCAACGTCCTGACTTTC. Translating it yields CSATHLKGLPSGANVLTF. This chain joins TRBV20-1 and TRBJ2-6, with D tentatively TRBD2 (6 bases). The length of the CDR3 is 18 residues. V was shortened by 6 bases and J by 0 bases, with 21 bases between the two germline ends. Per germline, CDR1 DFQATT and CDR2 SNEGSKA (reference sequence).

This chain joins TRBV20-1 and TRBJ2-3; TRBD2 agrees at 12 bases. Germline V gene data show CDR1 as DFQATT and CDR2 as SNEGSKA (reference sequence). The CDR3 runs to 13 residues. J lost 4 bases, V lost 7 bases, and 3 bases had no gene match. The CDR3 sequence: CSGRLAGADTQYF. The CDR3 DNA is TGCAGTGGACGACTAGCGGGAGCAGATACGCAGTATTTT.

CDR3 sequence (DNA): TGTGCCAGCACCCCACTAGCGGGGGAAAACATTCAGTACTTC. Translated, it gives CASTPLAGENIQYF. This chain uses TRBV2 with TRBJ2-4; 11 nucleotides align to TRBD2. Germline loops: CDR1 SNHLY, CDR2 FYNNEI. The V and J ends lost 7 bases and 5 bases, in that order; junction bases with no gene match: 4. This CDR3 comprises 14 residues.